These 23 T cell receptor beta chains share one sample of origin, sequenced in a study of blood T cell repertoires in COVID-19. The method was immunoSEQ multiplex PCR; TCRdb's version includes in-frame clones alone and lacks a portion of them. The repertoire holds roughly 40,000 clones, with 90% to 95% as singletons. The sample comprised peripheral blood. The receptors originated from a human donor in a cohort sampled during active COVID-19.

The chain joins TRBV7-9 to TRBJ2-1, with 7 bases that match TRBD1. This CDR3 contains 14 residues. Trimming cost V 5 bases and J 4 bases; bases outside gene matches: 5. Germline V gene sequence: CDR1 SEHNR, CDR2 FQNEAQ (reference sequence). The CDR3 DNA follows: TGTGCCAGCAGCCGACGGGACAGTTACAATGAGCAGTTCTTC. This gives the protein CASSRRDSYNEQFF. The variable domain in full, with the rest retrieved from reference TRBV7-9 and TRBJ2-1, is DTGVSQNPRHKITKRGQNVTFRCDPISEHNRLYWYRQTLGQGPEFLTYFQNEAQLEKSRLLSDRFSAERPKGSFSTLEIQRTEQGDSAMYLCASSRRDSYNEQFFGPGTRLTVL.

The CDR3, as DNA: TGTGCCAGCAGCTTAAGCGGGCGGGGGAACGGAGGAGAGCAGTTCTTC. Translated: CASSLSGRGNGGEQFF. V gene TRBV7-2 combines with J gene TRBJ2-1, with 7 bases matching TRBD2. CDR3 length equals 16 residues. Germline V gene data show CDR1 as SGHTA and CDR2 as FQGNSA. The V gene end was trimmed by 2 bases and the J gene end by 10 bases; junction bases not matched to a gene: 14.

This clone was seen just once. The chain joins TRBV7-2 to TRBJ2-5; D may be TRBD2 (5 bases). The J call could be wrong; TRBJ2-7 is a better fit for the DNA end. Germline V lookup: CDR1 SGHTA, CDR2 FQGNSA. This CDR3 spans 12 amino acids. The CDR3 reads CASSSPLAEQYF. In nucleotides, the CDR3 is TGTGCCAGCAGCTCCCCCCTAGCCGAGCAGTACTTC.

The V gene is TRBV5-4, the J gene TRBJ2-2; TRBD2 matches at 15 bases. CDR1 and CDR2 (germline): SGHNT, YYREEE (reference sequence). V gave up 4 bases and J gave up 0 bases; unmatched junction bases: 4. CDR3 length: 18 amino acids. In DNA form, the CDR3 reads TGTGCCAGCAGCAGAGGGACTAGCGGGAGGACGAACACCGGGGAGCTGTTTTTT. Translating it yields CASSRGTSGRTNTGELFF.

CDR3 residues: CASSVRDEQYF. DNA of the CDR3: TGTGCCAGCAGTGTCAGGGACGAGCAGTACTTC. The V gene is TRBV28, the J gene TRBJ2-7, with D perhaps TRBD1 (5 bases). This CDR3 has 11 amino acids. V lost 5 bases, J lost 5 bases, and 7 bases lay in between. The germline gives CDR1 MDHEN, CDR2 SYDVKM.

The V and J genes are TRBV15 and TRBJ2-7; possible D gene TRBD2, 6 bases. The V end was cut by 0 bases, the J end by 3 bases, with 9 bases between. The CDR3 covers 14 residues. Germline CDR1 and CDR2: LNHNV and YYDKDF (reference sequence). For the CDR3, the DNA is TGTGCCACCAGCAGAGAGGGAGGTTTCTACGAGCAGTACTTC. Residues: CATSREGGFYEQYF.

The gene calls are TRBV7-2 and TRBJ2-7; D is uncertain. Deletions cut 0 bases from V and 5 bases from J, with 11 bases between. The CDR3 is 14 amino acids. Germline-derived CDR1 and CDR2 are SGHTA and FQGNSA. CDR3: CASSLAAGLDEQYF. CDR3 coding DNA: TGTGCCAGCAGCTTAGCGGCTGGGCTCGACGAGCAGTACTTC.

This chain connects TRBV28 to TRBJ1-3, with D perhaps matching TRBD1 (5 bases). V gave up 2 bases and J gave up 0 bases, with 11 bases separating them. CDR1 and CDR2 (germline): MDHEN, SYDVKM. The CDR3 extends over 16 amino acids. Here the CDR3 reads CASSLPGAPSGNTIYF. The CDR3 coding sequence is TGTGCCAGCAGTTTACCTGGGGCCCCCTCTGGAAACACCATATATTTT.

The rearrangement uses TRBV7-8 and TRBJ2-1; D may be TRBD1 (5 bases). Germline CDR1 reads SGHVS; CDR2 reads FQNEAQ. CDR3 size: 14 residues. Deletions cut 6 bases from V and 3 bases from J, with 12 bases between. CDR3 loop: CASRADRIYNEQFF. The CDR3 DNA reads as TGTGCCAGCAGAGCCGACAGAATCTACAATGAGCAGTTCTTC.

V usage is TRBV4-1 and J usage is TRBJ2-7, with 10 positions matching TRBD2. The CDR3 contains 17 residues. J lost 2 bases, V lost 2 bases, and 9 bases had no gene match. Germline assignment: CDR1 MGHRA and CDR2 YSYEKL. The DNA for the CDR3 is TGCGCCAGCAGCCAAAAGTCTGCCGGGACTAGCGCCTACGAGCAGTACTTC. It yields the protein CASSQKSAGTSAYEQYF.

Here the CDR3 DNA reads TGTGCCAGCAGTTTATCATGGACCCTAGCGGGAGGGCACAACGAGCAGTACTTC. Translation gives CASSLSWTLAGGHNEQYF. V usage is TRBV27 and J usage is TRBJ2-7, with 12 bases matching TRBD2. Per the germline V gene, CDR1 is MNHEY and CDR2 is SMNVEV (reference sequence). J gave up 5 bases and V 0 bases, and 11 bases lay outside the gene matches. The CDR3 spans 18 residues.

V gene TRBV4-2 combines with J gene TRBJ1-2; 9 nucleotides agree with TRBD1. This CDR3 is built from 16 residues. CDR1 is LGHNA and CDR2 is YNFKEQ in the germline V gene. Losses at the gene ends were 0 bases for V and 7 bases for J; bases not matched to a gene: 9. The CDR3 spells CASSQDQGDRVSGYTF. DNA for the CDR3: TGTGCCAGCAGCCAAGATCAAGGGGACAGGGTCAGTGGCTACACCTTC.

CDR3 residues: CASSPTRTGYSNQPQHF. The DNA of the CDR3 is TGTGCCAGCAGCCCTACGCGGACAGGGTATAGCAATCAGCCCCAGCATTTT. The chain couples TRBV27 to TRBJ1-5, with TRBD1 matching 8 bases. The CDR3 length is 17 residues. J gave up 0 bases and V 6 bases, and 10 bases lay outside the gene matches. In germline, CDR1 is MNHEY, CDR2 SMNVEV (reference sequence).

Only a few counts were recorded for this clone. The chain links TRBV5-1 to TRBJ2-6, with D possibly being TRBD1 (5 bases). This CDR3 is built from 14 residues. The germline CDR1 and CDR2 sequences are SGHRS and YFSETQ. The germline V and J ends were trimmed by 4 bases and 0 bases, with 5 bases remaining between them. The CDR3 nucleotides are TGCGCCAGCAGCGACAGCTCTGGGGCCAACGTCCTGACTTTC. Translating it yields CASSDSSGANVLTF.

CDR3 in DNA: TGTGCCAGCAGCTTTATGGGACAGAGAGTCTCTGGGGCCAACGTCCTGACTTTC. Its protein is CASSFMGQRVSGANVLTF. The genes are TRBV7-2 and TRBJ2-6, with TRBD1 matching over 7 bases. Losses at the gene ends were 3 bases for V and 0 bases for J; bases not matched to a gene: 8. The germline CDR1 and CDR2 sequences are SGHTA and FQGNSA. This CDR3 is 18 amino acids long.

V is TRBV2 and J is TRBJ1-2, with D maybe TRBD1 (5 bases). CDR1 is SNHLY, CDR2 FYNNEI, per germline. The CDR3 is 14 amino acids. The V end was cut by 6 bases, the J end by 4 bases, with 15 bases between. The CDR3 region has the DNA TGTGCCAGCAGGAAGGAAGGGGCATCCTATGGCTACACCTTC. It yields the protein CASRKEGASYGYTF. The full variable domain, rest sourced from reference TRBV2 and TRBJ1-2, is EPEVTQTPSHQVTQMGQEVILRCVPISNHLYFYWYRQILGQKVEFLVSFYNNEISEKSEIFDDQFSVERPDGSNFTLKIRSTKLEDSAMYFCASRKEGASYGYTFGSGTRLTVV.

This clone was recorded once. The rearrangement uses TRBV7-2 and TRBJ1-5, with 9 bases that match TRBD1. V shed 4 bases and J 4 bases; nucleotides not matched to a gene: 2. The CDR3 extends over 14 amino acids. The germline gives CDR1 SGHTA, CDR2 FQGNSA. CDR3 loop: CASSSTGGNQPQHF. The CDR3 DNA sequence: TGTGCCAGCAGCTCGACAGGGGGTAATCAGCCCCAGCATTTT.

V usage is TRBV7-9 and J usage is TRBJ1-1; no reliable D call. Germline values: CDR1 SEHNR, CDR2 FQNEAQ (reference sequence). CDR3 size: 13 residues. Trimming took off 5 bases at V and 1 base at J, with 8 bases between the two ends. CDR3 sequence reads: CASSEATNTEAFF. CDR3 in DNA: TGTGCCAGCAGCGAAGCAACGAACACTGAAGCTTTCTTT.

The chain couples TRBV6-5 to TRBJ2-2; 7 nucleotides align to TRBD2. The CDR3 length is 15 residues. Germline values: CDR1 MNHEY, CDR2 SVGAGI. V lost 6 bases, J lost 0 bases, and 4 bases stayed unmatched. DNA of the CDR3: TGTGCCAGCAGGACCGGGACTACGAACACCGGGGAGCTGTTTTTT. As protein: CASRTGTTNTGELFF.

J is TRBJ2-7 and V is TRBV6-5; 9 nucleotides match TRBD1. The trim removed 5 bases at V and 2 bases at J, leaving 7 bases unmatched. The germline V gene encodes CDR1 MNHEY and CDR2 SVGAGI. The CDR3 length is 15 residues. The CDR3 sequence is CASSPQGTGTYEQYF. The DNA for the CDR3 is TGTGCCAGCAGTCCCCAAGGGACAGGGACCTACGAGCAGTACTTC.

The chain has TRBV4-1 and TRBJ2-5, with 11 positions matching TRBD2. Trimming removed 4 bases from V and 4 bases from J; junction bases left unmatched: 23. The CDR3 covers 21 residues. Germline CDR1 MGHRA, CDR2 YSYEKL. The CDR3, as DNA: TGCGCCAGCAGCCCACTACCCCGTGTGACTAGCGGGGTCAAGCTCCCAGAGACCCAGTACTTC. It codes for CASSPLPRVTSGVKLPETQYF.

The chain is built from TRBV6-2 or TRBV6-3 and TRBJ2-1; weak D call: TRBD2 (5 bases). The CDR3 extends over 16 amino acids. V gave up 5 bases and J gave up 5 bases, with 19 bases separating them. Germline lookup yields CDR1 MNHEY and CDR2 SVGEGT. The CDR3: CASSRPPSTGNNEQFF. CDR3 in DNA: TGTGCCAGCAGTCGACCTCCTAGTACGGGGAACAATGAGCAGTTCTTC.

The rearrangement uses TRBV5-1 and TRBJ2-7, with TRBD2 matching over 12 bases. V lost 7 bases, J lost 5 bases, and 16 bases stayed unmatched. CDR3 length equals 17 residues. CDR1 is SGHRS, CDR2 YFSETQ, per germline. Here the CDR3 DNA reads TGCGCCAGCTTATGGACTAGCGGGACCAGTCGGACCGACGAGCAGTACTTC. This translates into CASLWTSGTSRTDEQYF.